This is a list of T cell receptor beta chains from one sample in a study of shared clonotypes between healthy human individuals. TCRdb's table, derived via immunoSEQ multiplex PCR, lists solely in-frame clones and lacks some. The profile shows over a million clones, around 97% of them singletons. Sequenced: naive CD4+ T cells sorted from blood. These receptors all stem from a man under 40 in good health. The CDR3 runs from the conserved cysteine through the conserved F or W. D genes are given only for firm matches. Only part of the rows carry a size: once, few, many, or a class if the clone is expanded.

d_gene: .; v_gene: TRBV30; abundance: .; j_gene: TRBJ2-7; CDR3aa: CAWSAGGRPYEQYF; CDR3nt: TGTGCCTGGAGCGCAGGAGGGAGACCCTACGAGCAGTACTTC
d_gene: TRBD2; v_gene: TRBV7-2; abundance: .; j_gene: TRBJ2-1; CDR3aa: CASSPPGTSGWHEQFF; CDR3nt: TGTGCCAGCAGCCCCCCCGGGACTAGCGGGTGGCATGAGCAGTTCTTC
d_gene: .; v_gene: TRBV10-3; abundance: .; j_gene: TRBJ2-1; CDR3aa: CAISESTSNEQFF; CDR3nt: TGTGCCATCAGTGAGTCGACTAGCAATGAGCAGTTCTTC
d_gene: .; v_gene: TRBV15; abundance: .; j_gene: TRBJ2-7; CDR3aa: CATSIFPEGSYEQYF; CDR3nt: TGTGCCACCAGCATTTTTCCAGAGGGGTCCTACGAGCAGTACTTC
d_gene: .; v_gene: TRBV19; abundance: .; j_gene: TRBJ1-2; CDR3aa: CASSVRDLGGYTF; CDR3nt: TGTGCCAGTAGTGTCCGGGACCTTGGTGGCTACACCTTC
d_gene: .; v_gene: TRBV11-2; abundance: once; j_gene: TRBJ2-3; CDR3aa: CASSLVRVGTQYF; CDR3nt: TGTGCCAGCAGCTTAGTCCGGGTCGGTACGCAGTATTTT
d_gene: TRBD1; v_gene: TRBV5-1; abundance: .; j_gene: TRBJ2-3; CDR3aa: CASTRPGGRSTDTQYF; CDR3nt: TGCGCCAGCACGCGACCAGGGGGACGAAGCACAGATACGCAGTATTTT
d_gene: .; v_gene: TRBV11-3; abundance: .; j_gene: TRBJ1-1; CDR3aa: CASSLTVNTEAFF; CDR3nt: TGTGCCAGCAGCTTGACAGTCAACACTGAAGCTTTCTTT
d_gene: TRBD2; v_gene: TRBV7-2; abundance: .; j_gene: TRBJ2-7; CDR3aa: CASSTGTSGRRGDEQYF; CDR3nt: TGTGCCAGCAGCACCGGGACTAGCGGGAGGAGAGGGGACGAGCAGTACTTC
d_gene: TRBD2; v_gene: TRBV11-3; abundance: .; j_gene: TRBJ2-7; CDR3aa: CASSPGGAGSSYEQYF; CDR3nt: TGTGCCAGCAGCCCGGGGGGGGCGGGGAGCTCCTACGAGCAGTACTTC
d_gene: .; v_gene: TRBV11-2; abundance: .; j_gene: TRBJ1-1; CDR3aa: CASSWGSGTIGEAFF; CDR3nt: TGTGCCAGCAGCTGGGGCTCGGGGACTATCGGTGAAGCTTTCTTT
d_gene: .; v_gene: TRBV29-1; abundance: .; j_gene: TRBJ1-1; CDR3aa: CSGEERVGNTEAFF; CDR3nt: TGCAGCGGCGAGGAGAGGGTCGGGAACACTGAAGCTTTCTTT
d_gene: .; v_gene: TRBV14; abundance: .; j_gene: TRBJ2-6; CDR3aa: CASSQVSGTGANVLTF; CDR3nt: TGTGCCAGCAGCCAAGTCTCAGGGACTGGGGCCAACGTCCTGACTTTC
d_gene: .; v_gene: TRBV5-1; abundance: .; j_gene: TRBJ1-2; CDR3aa: CASSLAPGQTYTF; CDR3nt: TGCGCCAGCAGCTTGGCCCCCGGACAGACCTACACCTTC
d_gene: .; v_gene: TRBV27; abundance: .; j_gene: TRBJ1-5; CDR3aa: CASSDRQGDQPQHF; CDR3nt: TGTGCCAGCAGTGACCGCCAGGGCGATCAGCCCCAGCATTTT
d_gene: TRBD1; v_gene: TRBV25-1; abundance: once; j_gene: TRBJ1-4; CDR3aa: CASSLAGGGFEKLFF; CDR3nt: TGTGCCAGCAGTTTAGCAGGGGGCGGTTTTGAAAAACTGTTTTTT
d_gene: TRBD2; v_gene: TRBV7-2; abundance: .; j_gene: TRBJ2-3; CDR3aa: CASSLVGLAGPPDTQYF; CDR3nt: TGTGCCAGCAGCTTAGTCGGACTAGCGGGACCCCCAGATACGCAGTATTTT
d_gene: .; v_gene: TRBV25-1; abundance: .; j_gene: TRBJ1-2; CDR3aa: CASSVTLNSREGYTF; CDR3nt: TGTGCCAGCAGTGTAACACTCAATTCCCGGGAGGGCTACACCTTC
d_gene: .; v_gene: TRBV12-5; abundance: .; j_gene: TRBJ1-2; CDR3aa: CASGFSGYGYTF; CDR3nt: TGTGCTAGTGGTTTCAGTGGCTATGGCTACACCTTC
d_gene: .; v_gene: TRBV20-1; abundance: .; j_gene: TRBJ2-3; CDR3aa: CSAREDTQYF; CDR3nt: TGCAGTGCTAGGGAAGATACGCAGTATTTT
d_gene: .; v_gene: TRBV23-1; abundance: .; j_gene: TRBJ2-7; CDR3aa: CASPTLQGSDEQYF; CDR3nt: TGCGCCAGCCCGACCCTCCAGGGTTCTGACGAGCAGTACTTC
d_gene: .; v_gene: TRBV5-1; abundance: .; j_gene: TRBJ2-1; CDR3aa: CASSSLLGAQNEQFF; CDR3nt: TGCGCCAGCAGCTCCCTCTTGGGGGCGCAGAATGAGCAGTTCTTC
d_gene: .; v_gene: TRBV2; abundance: .; j_gene: TRBJ1-4; CDR3aa: CASGRSNEKLFF; CDR3nt: TGTGCCAGCGGCAGGTCAAATGAAAAACTGTTTTTT
d_gene: TRBD1; v_gene: TRBV9; abundance: .; j_gene: TRBJ2-7; CDR3aa: CASSPWDRFLYEQYF; CDR3nt: TGTGCCAGCAGCCCGTGGGACAGGTTCCTCTACGAGCAGTACTTC
d_gene: .; v_gene: TRBV28; abundance: .; j_gene: TRBJ2-5; CDR3aa: CASSPTTRSQETQYF; CDR3nt: TGTGCCAGCAGTCCCACGACTAGGTCCCAAGAGACCCAGTACTTC
d_gene: TRBD2; v_gene: TRBV28; abundance: .; j_gene: TRBJ2-3; CDR3aa: CASSLLREADTQYF; CDR3nt: TGTGCCAGCAGTTTGTTACGGGAGGCAGATACGCAGTATTTT
d_gene: .; v_gene: TRBV18; abundance: .; j_gene: TRBJ1-1; CDR3aa: CASSWKGGTEAFF; CDR3nt: TGTGCCAGCTCATGGAAGGGAGGCACTGAAGCTTTCTTT
d_gene: TRBD2; v_gene: TRBV5-1; abundance: .; j_gene: TRBJ2-5; CDR3aa: CASSLRVASGRFQETQYF; CDR3nt: TGCGCCAGCAGCCTCCGAGTGGCTAGCGGGAGGTTCCAAGAGACCCAGTACTTC
d_gene: .; v_gene: TRBV5-8; abundance: .; j_gene: TRBJ1-1; CDR3aa: CASSLGFRAATEAFF; CDR3nt: TGTGCCAGCAGCTTGGGATTTCGGGCGGCCACTGAAGCTTTCTTT
d_gene: .; v_gene: TRBV29-1; abundance: .; j_gene: TRBJ2-5; CDR3aa: CSVVSIEETQYF; CDR3nt: TGCAGCGTCGTGTCTATCGAAGAGACCCAGTACTTC
d_gene: .; v_gene: TRBV6-5; abundance: .; j_gene: TRBJ2-3; CDR3aa: CASSPSGRATDTQYF; CDR3nt: TGTGCCAGCAGTCCATCCGGGAGAGCGACAGATACGCAGTATTTT
d_gene: .; v_gene: TRBV2; abundance: .; j_gene: TRBJ1-5; CDR3aa: CASSVQEGIISNQPQHF; CDR3nt: TGTGCCAGCAGTGTGCAGGAAGGAATCATTAGCAATCAGCCCCAGCATTTT